This T cell receptor (beta chain) was captured in a study of cytomegalovirus exposure and HLA in healthy donors. Study background: There were around 100 million unique TCR beta sequences, drawn from roughly 200 million T cells, in an earlier analysis. Study-level results: Relative to the approximately 700-donor mean, N-insertions were reportedly fewer in an Asian-associated ancestry cluster in a later analysis. Further analysis, carried out later, found HLA-associated TCR beta chains more clonally expanded than equally common other chains.

The PCR ran on 60 Vbeta and 13 Jbeta primers. Sequencing used immunoSEQ multiplex PCR; TCRdb keeps in-frame clones, though not all of them. The sample has 150,000 to 200,000 clones; roughly nine tenths are singletons. Comments on this clone: Its cognate antigen is unknown.

The CDR3 length is 16 residues. Deletions cut 3 bases from V and 6 bases from J, with 17 bases between. Germline V lookup: CDR1 MNHEY, CDR2 SVGAGI. This receptor was identified in a girl under three years old in good health and CMV-seronegative. The V gene is TRBV6-5, the J gene TRBJ2-2; perhaps TRBD2 as D (5 bases). The source material was PBMCs. The DNA of the CDR3 is TGTGCCAGCAGTTATACTAGAGGCGTATGGGCCGGGGAGCTGTTTTTT. Protein product: CASSYTRGVWAGELFF.